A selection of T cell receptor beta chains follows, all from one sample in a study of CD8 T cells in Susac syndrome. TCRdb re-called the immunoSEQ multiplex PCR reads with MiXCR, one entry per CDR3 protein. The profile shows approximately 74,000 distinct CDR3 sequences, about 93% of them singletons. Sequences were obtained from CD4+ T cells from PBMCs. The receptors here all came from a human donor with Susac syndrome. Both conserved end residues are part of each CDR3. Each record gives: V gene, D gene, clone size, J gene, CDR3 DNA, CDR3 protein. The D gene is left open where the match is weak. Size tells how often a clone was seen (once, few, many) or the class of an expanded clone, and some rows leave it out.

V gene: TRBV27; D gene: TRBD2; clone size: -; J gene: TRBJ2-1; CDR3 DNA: TGTGCCAGCAGTTTAAATACCCTTTGGGCTAGCGGGCGCGATGAGCAGTTCTTC; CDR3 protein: CASSLNTLWASGRDEQFF
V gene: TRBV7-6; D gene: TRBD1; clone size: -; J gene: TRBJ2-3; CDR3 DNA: TGTGCCAGCAGCTTTGGACAGGGCGGCACAGATACGCAGTATTTT; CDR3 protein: CASSFGQGGTDTQYF
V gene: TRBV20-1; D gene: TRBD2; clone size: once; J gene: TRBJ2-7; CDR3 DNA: TGCAGTGCTAGACGCGGGACTAGCGGAACCTACGAGCAGTACTTC; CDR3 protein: CSARRGTSGTYEQYF
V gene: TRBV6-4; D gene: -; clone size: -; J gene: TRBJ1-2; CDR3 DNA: TGTGCCAGCAGTGAACCATATGGCTACACCTTC; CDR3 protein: CASSEPYGYTF
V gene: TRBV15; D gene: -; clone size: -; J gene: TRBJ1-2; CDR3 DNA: TGTGCCACCAGCAGAGATCGGTTCAGGGAAGGCGGTATGGATGGCTACACCTTC; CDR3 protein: CATSRDRFREGGMDGYTF
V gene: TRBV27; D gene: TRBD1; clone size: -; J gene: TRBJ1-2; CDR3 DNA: TGTGCCAGCGGTAGGACAGGGGGTGGCTACACCTTC; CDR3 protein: CASGRTGGGYTF
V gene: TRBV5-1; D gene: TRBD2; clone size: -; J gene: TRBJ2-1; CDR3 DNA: TGCGCCAGCAGCTCCCAACTAGCGGAAAGGAACAATGAGCAGTTCTTC; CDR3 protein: CASSSQLAERNNEQFF
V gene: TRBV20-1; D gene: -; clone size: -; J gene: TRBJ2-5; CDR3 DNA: TGCAGTGCTAGGATCCAGGGGGGAGAGACCCAGTACTTC; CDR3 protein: CSARIQGGETQYF
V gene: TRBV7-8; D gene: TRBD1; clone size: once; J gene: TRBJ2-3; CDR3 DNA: TGTGCCAGCAGCTTAGAACAGGGGTTAGATACGCAGTATTTT; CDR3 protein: CASSLEQGLDTQYF
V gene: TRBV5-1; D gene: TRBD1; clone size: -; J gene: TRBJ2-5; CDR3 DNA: TGCGCCAGCAGCTTGAATCCGGGACAGCAAGAGACCCAGTACTTC; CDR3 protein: CASSLNPGQQETQYF
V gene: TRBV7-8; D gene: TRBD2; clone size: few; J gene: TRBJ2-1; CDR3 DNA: TGTGCCAGCAGCTCACTAGCGGGGGCCTACAATGAGCAGTTCTTC; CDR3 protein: CASSSLAGAYNEQFF
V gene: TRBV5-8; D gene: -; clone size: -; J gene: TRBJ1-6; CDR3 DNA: TGTGCCAGCAGCTGGACCTCGCGGACAGCCGATTCACCCCTCCACTTT; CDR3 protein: CASSWTSRTADSPLHF
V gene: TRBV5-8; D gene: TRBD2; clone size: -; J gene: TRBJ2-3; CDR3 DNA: TGTGCCAGCAAGGGACTAGCGGCCTCACGACTCACAGATACGCAGTATTTT; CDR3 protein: CASKGLAASRLTDTQYF
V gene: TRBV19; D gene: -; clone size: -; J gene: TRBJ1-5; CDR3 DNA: TGTGCCAGTCGGAGCAGGGGCAATCAGCCCCAGCATTTT; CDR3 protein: CASRSRGNQPQHF
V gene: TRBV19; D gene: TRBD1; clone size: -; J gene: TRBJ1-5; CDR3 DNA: TGTGCCAGTAGCCTGGGGACAGTTCCCAATCAGCCCCAGCATTTT; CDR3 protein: CASSLGTVPNQPQHF
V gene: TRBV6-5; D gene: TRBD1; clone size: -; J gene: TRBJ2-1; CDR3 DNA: TGTGCCAGCAGTTATCTGACAGGGCTTGGCTACAATGAGCAGTTCTTC; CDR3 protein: CASSYLTGLGYNEQFF
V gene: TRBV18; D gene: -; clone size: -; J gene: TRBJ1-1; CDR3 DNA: TGTGCCAGCTCACCACCGGGACGGACTGAAGCTTTCTTT; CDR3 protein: CASSPPGRTEAFF
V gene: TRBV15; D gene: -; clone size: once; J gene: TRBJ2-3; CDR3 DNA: TGTGCCACCAGCTCCTATATAACCGGCACAGATACGCAGTATTTT; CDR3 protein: CATSSYITGTDTQYF
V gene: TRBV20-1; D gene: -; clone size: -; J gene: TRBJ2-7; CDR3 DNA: TGCAGTGCGTACCCCCAAATGGTCCGACCACCCACCTACGAGCAGTACTTC; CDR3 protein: CSAYPQMVRPPTYEQYF
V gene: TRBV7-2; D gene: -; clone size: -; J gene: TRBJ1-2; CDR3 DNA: TGTGCCAGCAGCTTATGGAGGGACTCTAACTATGGCTACACCTTC; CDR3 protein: CASSLWRDSNYGYTF
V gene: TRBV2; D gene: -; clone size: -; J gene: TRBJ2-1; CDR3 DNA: TGTGCCAGCTGTCGGCACGGAAGAGACTCCAATGAGCAGTTCTTC; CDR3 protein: CASCRHGRDSNEQFF
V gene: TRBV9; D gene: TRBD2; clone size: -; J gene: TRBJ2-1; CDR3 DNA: TGTGCCAGCAGCGTGACTAGCGGGAGTTACAATGAGCAGTTCTTC; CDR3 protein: CASSVTSGSYNEQFF
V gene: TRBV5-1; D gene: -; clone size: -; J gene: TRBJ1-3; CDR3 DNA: TGCGCCAGCAGCTTGAAGGGAGATGGAAACACCATATATTTT; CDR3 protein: CASSLKGDGNTIYF
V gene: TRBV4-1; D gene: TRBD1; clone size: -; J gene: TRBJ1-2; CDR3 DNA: TGCGCCAGCAGCCAAGACAAGGACAGGGGCGACTATGGCTACACCTTC; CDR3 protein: CASSQDKDRGDYGYTF
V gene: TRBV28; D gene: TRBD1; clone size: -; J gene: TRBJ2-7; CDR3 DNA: TGTGCCAGCAAAGCAGGGGGAGTCCTTTACGAGCAGTACTTC; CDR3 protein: CASKAGGVLYEQYF
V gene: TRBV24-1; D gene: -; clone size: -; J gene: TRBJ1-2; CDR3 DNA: TGTGCCACCAGTGAGGCGGGATACTATGGCCACACCTTC; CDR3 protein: CATSEAGYYGHTF
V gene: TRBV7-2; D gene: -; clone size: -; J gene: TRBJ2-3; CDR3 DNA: TGTGCCAGCAGCTTAAACAGGGCCGGAGATACGCAGTATTTT; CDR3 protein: CASSLNRAGDTQYF
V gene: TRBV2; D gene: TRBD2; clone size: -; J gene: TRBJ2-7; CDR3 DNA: TGTGCCAGCTTACTAGCGGGGTACGAGCAGTACTTC; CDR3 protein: CASLLAGYEQYF
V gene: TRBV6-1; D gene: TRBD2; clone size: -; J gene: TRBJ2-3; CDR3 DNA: TGTGCCAGCAGGAAAGCGGGGGGTTCGGGTACGCAGTATTTT; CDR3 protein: CASRKAGGSGTQYF
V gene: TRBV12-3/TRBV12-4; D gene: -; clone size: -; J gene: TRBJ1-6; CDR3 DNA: TGTGCCAGCAGCCCGTCGGGCAGGGACGGGTCACCCCTCCACTTT; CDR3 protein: CASSPSGRDGSPLHF
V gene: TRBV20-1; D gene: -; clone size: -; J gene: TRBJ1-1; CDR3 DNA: TGCAGTGCTAGTCGTCCAATAGCCATGAACACTGAAGCTTTCTTT; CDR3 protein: CSASRPIAMNTEAFF
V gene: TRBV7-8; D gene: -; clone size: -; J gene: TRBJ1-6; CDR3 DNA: TGTGCCACGATGGCGAGCGGGGCCAGGAGTTCACCCCTCCACTTT; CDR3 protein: CATMASGARSSPLHF
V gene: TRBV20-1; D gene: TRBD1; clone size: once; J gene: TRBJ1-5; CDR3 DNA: TGCAGTGCTAGAGACCGGGACAGGGGGACCAACAGGCAGCCCCAGCATTTT; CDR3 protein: CSARDRDRGTNRQPQHF
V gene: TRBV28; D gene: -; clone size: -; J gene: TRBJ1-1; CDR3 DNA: TGTGCCAGCAGTTTGGCTGGGGTTTGGACTGAAGCTTTCTTT; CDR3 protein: CASSLAGVWTEAFF
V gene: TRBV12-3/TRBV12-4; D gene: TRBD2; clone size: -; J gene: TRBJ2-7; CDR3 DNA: TGTGCCAGCAGTCCCAATCTCGGGACTAGGAGGACCCTGAGCTCCTACGAGCAGTACTTC; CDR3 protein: CASSPNLGTRRTLSSYEQYF
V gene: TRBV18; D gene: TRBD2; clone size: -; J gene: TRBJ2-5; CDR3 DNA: TGTGCCAGCTCACCAGGAGCGGGAGGCCAAGAGACCCAGTACTTC; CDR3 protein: CASSPGAGGQETQYF